This T cell receptor (beta chain) was sequenced in a study of shared T cell receptors in the human thymus. This CDR3 contains 14 residues. Germline V lookup: CDR1 MGHDK, CDR2 SYGVNS. Unmatched junction bases numbered 4, after V lost 6 bases and J lost 4 bases. Profiling relied on immunoSEQ multiplex PCR, and the TCRdb table lists in-frame clones only, not all of them. This sample has 700,000 or so clones, with 80% to 90% found just once. The data were also submitted as part of a second study, on human thymus T cells. That paper states: It was from resections taken during corrective heart surgery that the thymus tissue came. It looked as if thymic and blood repertoires used V and J genes in a biased way. Overlap was high between thymic repertoires from unrelated individuals, as reported in related research.

The chain combines TRBV25-1 with TRBJ1-5; 9 nucleotides match TRBD1. This TCR derives from a girl less than two years old with a congenital heart defect. The material sequenced was thymocytes. CDR3 coding DNA: TGTGCCAGCAGCTATGGGACAGGGAATCAGCCCCAGCATTTT. This encodes CASSYGTGNQPQHF.